The 21 T cell receptor beta chains reported below all come from one sample, sequenced in a study of Ad26.COV2.S vaccination and SARS-CoV-2 variants. The protocol was immunoSEQ multiplex PCR, while the TCRdb copy is restricted to in-frame clones and leaves out a portion. This table holds roughly 700,000 clones, more than 70% found once. The treatment: 15 to 20 received Ad26.COV2.S at low or high dose, single or two shots; 5 received placebo; per-sample allocation not given. Sampling happened 63 days after the first vaccine or placebo injection. The sample here was peripheral blood, taken in a trial of Ad26.COV2.S vaccine versus placebo. All receptors come from a person between 18 and 59 years old who received the Ad26.COV2.S COVID-19 vaccine or a placebo.

The chain couples TRBV6-6 to TRBJ2-7; 8 positions agree with TRBD2. The germline CDR1 and CDR2 sequences are MNHNY and SVGAGI (reference sequence). The CDR3 runs 16 residues. After removal of 6 bases from V and 7 bases from J, the junction contained 17 bases not matched to a gene. The chain's CDR3 is CASRDRRGGRLEEQYF. The CDR3 nucleotides read TGTGCCAGCAGAGACCGGAGGGGCGGGAGGCTTGAAGAGCAGTACTTC.

V and J are TRBV24-1 and TRBJ2-1; D is unresolved. The CDR3 loop spans 13 amino acids. V dropped 2 bases and J dropped 5 bases, with 6 bases sitting between them. In germline, CDR1 is KGHDR, CDR2 SFDVKD. The CDR3 bases are TGTGCCACCAGTGATTCGGCAGACAATGAGCAGTTCTTC. This codes for CATSDSADNEQFF.

This sequence joins TRBV9 and TRBJ1-3; a possible D gene is TRBD1 (6 bases). This CDR3 is 17 amino acids long. Germline CDR1 reads SGDLS; CDR2 reads YYNGEE. V lost 0 bases, J lost 0 bases, and 13 bases lay in between. This CDR3 reads CASSVVPGVNSGNTIYF. In nucleotides, the CDR3 is TGTGCCAGCAGCGTAGTGCCAGGGGTTAACTCTGGAAACACCATATATTTT.

This sequence joins TRBV6-6 and TRBJ2-5; tentative D call: TRBD1 (6 bases). V lost 2 bases to trimming and J lost 3 bases, with 10 bases between them. The CDR3 covers 14 residues. Germline CDR1 and CDR2: MNHNY and SVGAGI (reference sequence). The CDR3: CASSYGQGKETQYF. The CDR3 DNA sequence: TGTGCCAGCAGTTACGGTCAGGGGAAAGAGACCCAGTACTTC.

The chain employs TRBV30 and TRBJ2-7, with no clear D. Germline lookup yields CDR1 GTSNPN and CDR2 SVGIG (reference sequence). Deletions cut 5 bases from V and 2 bases from J, with 13 bases between. The CDR3 spans 13 residues. The CDR3 region has the DNA TGTGCCTGGGGGCCGGGCGGTGCCTACGAGCAGTACTTC. Protein product: CAWGPGGAYEQYF.

V is TRBV11-3 and J is TRBJ1-4; D is unclear. Germline CDR1 reads SGHNT; CDR2 reads YENEEA. The CDR3 consists of 15 residues. V lost 5 bases and J 3 bases, leaving 13 bases between the germline ends. For the CDR3, the DNA is TGTGCCAGCAGCCCATGCGCCAGTTCTAATGAAAAACTGTTTTTT. Its protein is CASSPCASSNEKLFF.

The chain combines TRBV21-1 with TRBJ2-1; the D call in the table, TRBD1, was not verified against the DNA. TRBV21-1 is reported as a pseudogene. This CDR3 comprises 15 residues. CDR3 amino acids: CASSKRAGTYNEQFF. In DNA, the CDR3 is TGTGCCAGCAGCAAAAGGGCAGGGACCTACAATGAGCAGTTCTTC.

The chain's CDR3 is CASSYQGGIQETQYF. CDR3 sequence (DNA): TGTGCCAGCAGTTATCAGGGGGGTATACAAGAGACCCAGTACTTC. V is TRBV6-5 and J is TRBJ2-5, with TRBD1 as a possible D gene (7 bases). There are 15 residues in the CDR3. CDR1 is MNHEY, CDR2 SVGAGI, per germline. Trimming took 3 bases from V and 2 from J, leaving 13 bases between them.

This clone was seen once. The rearrangement uses TRBV19 and TRBJ2-1, with TRBD1 matching over 7 bases. V was clipped by 7 bases and J by 5 bases; unmatched bases: 2. The CDR3 length is 12 residues. Germline lookup yields CDR1 LNHDA and CDR2 SQIVND (reference sequence). CDR3 residues: CASITGDNEQFF. The DNA of the CDR3 is TGTGCCAGTATAACAGGGGACAATGAGCAGTTCTTC.

This clone is a singleton in its sample. The chain has TRBV7-3 and TRBJ2-2; 11 positions match TRBD2. There are 15 residues in the CDR3. V was pared by 3 bases and J by 6 bases, with 3 bases of the junction left unmatched. CDR1 is SGHTA and CDR2 is FQGTGA in the germline V gene. The CDR3 DNA reads TGTGCCAGCAGCTTGACTAGCGGGGTGGCCGGGGAGCTGTTTTTT. As protein: CASSLTSGVAGELFF. The variable domain in full, completed from reference TRBV7-3 and TRBJ2-2, reads GAGVSQTPSNKVTEKGKYVELRCDPISGHTALYWYRQSLGQGPEFLIYFQGTGAADDSGLPNDRFFAVRPEGSVSTLKIQRTERGDSAVYLCASSLTSGVAGELFFGEGSRLTVL.

In this sample, this clone turned up a few times. The chain uses TRBV7-8 and TRBJ2-7, with D possibly being TRBD1 (6 bases). The length of the CDR3 is 14 residues. Germline CDR1 SGHVS, CDR2 FQNEAQ. The V end lost 3 bases, the J end lost 0 bases, and 9 bases lay between the germline ends. The CDR3 DNA follows: TGTGCCAGCAGCTTCCGGGACATCTCCTACGAGCAGTACTTC. It codes for CASSFRDISYEQYF.

The chain uses TRBV30 and TRBJ1-2; D unresolved. The germline CDR1 and CDR2 sequences are GTSNPN and SVGIG (reference sequence). Trimming took off 6 bases at V and 8 bases at J, with 13 bases between the two ends. The CDR3 is 11 amino acids. The CDR3 spells CACEAGRGYTF. The CDR3 bases are TGTGCCTGTGAGGCAGGACGAGGCTACACCTTC.

V gene TRBV18 combines with J gene TRBJ2-1, with D possibly matching TRBD2 (6 bases). The CDR3 is 15 amino acids. Between the trimmed V and J ends, which lost 3 bases and 0 bases, there was a span of 9 bases. CDR1 is KGHSH, CDR2 LQKENI, per germline. The CDR3, as DNA: TGTGCCAGCTCACCCCTAGCGAGCTCCTACAATGAGCAGTTCTTC. This translates into CASSPLASSYNEQFF.

The chain has TRBV4-1 and TRBJ2-1, with TRBD1 matching over 7 bases. Looked up from germline, CDR1 is MGHRA and CDR2 is YSYEKL. V dropped 3 bases and J dropped 8; count of bases not matched to a gene: 10. The CDR3 runs to 15 residues. In DNA form, the CDR3 reads TGCGCCAGCAGCCATAGGACAGGAATTGGAGATGAGCAGTTCTTC. Translating gives CASSHRTGIGDEQFF.

V is TRBV3-1 (or the pseudogene TRBV3-2) and J is TRBJ1-2; 12 positions match TRBD1. Germline V CDR1 and CDR2: LGHDT, YNNKEL (reference sequence). This CDR3 is 17 amino acids long. V shed 2 bases, J shed 3 bases, and the junction held 7 bases outside the gene matches. CDR3 residues: CASSQPWDRGRDYGYTF. As DNA, the CDR3 is TGTGCCAGCAGCCAACCATGGGACAGGGGGCGCGACTATGGCTACACCTTC.

This clone appeared once. The chain links TRBV6-4 to TRBJ1-5; 12 bases agree with TRBD1. Germline V gene lookup returns CDR1 MRHNA and CDR2 SNTAGT. CDR3 size: 15 residues. V was pared by 9 bases and J by 1 base, with 4 bases of the junction left unmatched. CDR3 region: CARRGQGASNQPQHF. For the CDR3, the DNA is TGTGCCAGACGGGGACAGGGGGCAAGCAATCAGCCCCAGCATTTT.

The genes are TRBV9 and TRBJ2-1; 7 nucleotides agree with TRBD2. The ends lost 4 bases at V and 6 bases at J; junction bases unmatched: 13. Germline V gives CDR1 SGDLS, CDR2 YYNGEE. The CDR3 extends over 16 amino acids. Here the CDR3 reads CASSTRAGLRLNEQFF. The CDR3 bases are TGTGCCAGCAGCACCCGAGCGGGACTCCGCCTCAATGAGCAGTTCTTC.

The rearrangement links TRBV7-8 to TRBJ1-3; 7 nucleotides match TRBD1. The trim removed 5 bases at V and 0 bases at J, leaving 10 bases unmatched. The CDR3 is made up of 17 amino acids. Germline V gives CDR1 SGHVS, CDR2 FQNEAQ. The CDR3 coding sequence is TGTGCCAGCAGCCAGTCCGGACAGGCGACCTCTGGAAACACCATATATTTT. Residues: CASSQSGQATSGNTIYF.

The chain couples TRBV6-5 to TRBJ1-4; D possibly corresponds to TRBD1 (5 bases). The CDR3 is made up of 12 amino acids. Germline values: CDR1 MNHEY, CDR2 SVGAGI. Trimming took 10 bases from V and 8 from J, leaving 14 bases between them. CDR3 nucleotides: TGTGCCATAGACCTAGGGGAGGAAAAACTGTTTTTT. This gives the protein CAIDLGEEKLFF.

This chain uses TRBV6-5 with TRBJ1-3, with unresolved D. This CDR3 region has 14 residues. CDR1 is MNHEY, CDR2 SVGAGI, per germline. The germline V and J ends were trimmed by 8 bases and 4 bases, with 15 bases remaining between them. The CDR3 is CASSLSLAGNTIYF. CDR3 bases: TGTGCCAGCTCCCTTTCCCTCGCCGGAAACACCATATATTTT.

The chain has TRBV7-6 and TRBJ1-2; tentative D call: TRBD1 (6 bases). Looked up from germline, CDR1 is SGHVS and CDR2 is FNYEAQ. The CDR3 is 13 amino acids. Between the trimmed V and J ends, which lost 6 bases and 2 bases, there was a span of 10 bases. The CDR3 sequence is CASRRDNNYGYTF. DNA for the CDR3: TGTGCCAGCAGGCGGGACAACAACTATGGCTACACCTTC. Full variable domain (missing parts from reference TRBV7-6 and TRBJ1-2): GAGVSQSPRYKVTKRGQDVALRCDPISGHVSLYWYRQALGQGPEFLTYFNYEAQQDKSGLPNDRFSAERPEGSISTLTIQRTEQRDSAMYRCASRRDNNYGYTFGSGTRLTVV.